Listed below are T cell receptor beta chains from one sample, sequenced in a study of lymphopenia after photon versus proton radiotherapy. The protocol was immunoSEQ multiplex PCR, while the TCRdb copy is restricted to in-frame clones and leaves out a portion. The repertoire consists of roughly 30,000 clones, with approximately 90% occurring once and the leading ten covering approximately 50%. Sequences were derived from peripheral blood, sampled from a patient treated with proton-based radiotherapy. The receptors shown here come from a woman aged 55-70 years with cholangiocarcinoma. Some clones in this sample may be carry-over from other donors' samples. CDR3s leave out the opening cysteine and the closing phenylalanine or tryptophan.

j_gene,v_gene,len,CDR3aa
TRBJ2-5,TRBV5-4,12,ASSLETSGRIVY
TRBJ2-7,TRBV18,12,ASSRDRAAYEQY
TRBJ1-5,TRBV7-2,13,ASSLVPGWNQPQH
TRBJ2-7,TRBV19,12,ASTAGQAIYEQY
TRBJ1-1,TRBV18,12,ASSLGQGSTEAF
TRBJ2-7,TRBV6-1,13,ASKGELVAVYEQY
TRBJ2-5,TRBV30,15,AWSGEGTVTIQETQY
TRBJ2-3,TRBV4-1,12,ASSLEGSTDTQY
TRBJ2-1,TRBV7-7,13,ASSLVPAATNEQF
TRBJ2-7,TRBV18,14,ASSPRVSSPMYEQY
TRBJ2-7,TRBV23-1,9,ASNGSYEQY
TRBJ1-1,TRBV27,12,ASSLRVKNTEAF
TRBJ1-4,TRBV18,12,ASSKGGTNEKLF
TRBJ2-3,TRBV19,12,ASSPGLEVDTQY
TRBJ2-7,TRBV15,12,ATSRLDRGNEQY
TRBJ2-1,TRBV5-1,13,ASSLLAGAENEQF
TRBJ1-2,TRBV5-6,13,ATQKAGQTNYGYT
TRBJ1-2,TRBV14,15,ASSFQSRDLVGYGYT
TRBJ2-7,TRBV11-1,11,ASSSGQIYEQY
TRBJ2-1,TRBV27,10,ASSPEGLGQF
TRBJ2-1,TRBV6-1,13,ASSVTGQGINEQF
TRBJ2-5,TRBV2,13,ASSKHRGAQETQY
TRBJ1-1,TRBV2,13,ASSTPGGGAAEAF
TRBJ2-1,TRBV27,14,ASSLYAGGSYNEQF
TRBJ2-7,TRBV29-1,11,SVTSGSSYEQY
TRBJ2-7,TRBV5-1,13,ASRTAGTGAYEQY
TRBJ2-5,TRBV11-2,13,ASSLGGLRETTQY
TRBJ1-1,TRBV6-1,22,ASSEARYDNRLRTGVRMNTEAF
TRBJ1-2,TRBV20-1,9,SQREGYGYT
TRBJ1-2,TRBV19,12,ASSIGAGYYGYT
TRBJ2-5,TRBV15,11,ATSVGTQETQY
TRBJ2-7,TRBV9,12,ASSRAGSPYEQY
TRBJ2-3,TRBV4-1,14,ASSPRLAGGSDTQY
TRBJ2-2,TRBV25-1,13,ASSPAPRVAGELF
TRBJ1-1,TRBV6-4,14,ASSVPHRLQNTEAF
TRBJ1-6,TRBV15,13,ATSSNGQGWTPLH
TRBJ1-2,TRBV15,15,ATSPPGVMGGDYGYT
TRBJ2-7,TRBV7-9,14,ASSPQLAGGPNRQY
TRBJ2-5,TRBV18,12,ASSPTSVEETQY
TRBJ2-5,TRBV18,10,ASSKTRETQY
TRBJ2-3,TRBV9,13,ASSASGSAPDTQY
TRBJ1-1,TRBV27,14,ASTRLQGGRNTEAF
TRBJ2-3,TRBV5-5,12,ASSSSGGTDTQY
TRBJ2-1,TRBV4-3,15,ASSSRMGLAGSNEQF
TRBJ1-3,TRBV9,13,ASSVSGTGGNTIY
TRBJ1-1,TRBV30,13,AWSVLAGMDTEAF